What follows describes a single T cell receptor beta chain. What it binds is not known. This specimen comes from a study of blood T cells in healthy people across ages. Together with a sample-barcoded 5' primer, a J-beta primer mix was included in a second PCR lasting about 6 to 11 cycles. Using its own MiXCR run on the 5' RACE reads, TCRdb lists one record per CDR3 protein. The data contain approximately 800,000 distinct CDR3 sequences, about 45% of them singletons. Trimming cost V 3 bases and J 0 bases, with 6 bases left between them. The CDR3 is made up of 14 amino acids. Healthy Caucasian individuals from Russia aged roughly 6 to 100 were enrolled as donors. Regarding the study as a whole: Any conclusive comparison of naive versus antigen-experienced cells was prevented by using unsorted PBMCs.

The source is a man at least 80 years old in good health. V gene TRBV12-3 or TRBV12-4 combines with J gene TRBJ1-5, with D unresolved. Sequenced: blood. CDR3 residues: CASSFVDSNQPQHF. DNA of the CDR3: TGTGCCAGCAGTTTTGTGGATAGCAATCAGCCCCAGCATTTT.